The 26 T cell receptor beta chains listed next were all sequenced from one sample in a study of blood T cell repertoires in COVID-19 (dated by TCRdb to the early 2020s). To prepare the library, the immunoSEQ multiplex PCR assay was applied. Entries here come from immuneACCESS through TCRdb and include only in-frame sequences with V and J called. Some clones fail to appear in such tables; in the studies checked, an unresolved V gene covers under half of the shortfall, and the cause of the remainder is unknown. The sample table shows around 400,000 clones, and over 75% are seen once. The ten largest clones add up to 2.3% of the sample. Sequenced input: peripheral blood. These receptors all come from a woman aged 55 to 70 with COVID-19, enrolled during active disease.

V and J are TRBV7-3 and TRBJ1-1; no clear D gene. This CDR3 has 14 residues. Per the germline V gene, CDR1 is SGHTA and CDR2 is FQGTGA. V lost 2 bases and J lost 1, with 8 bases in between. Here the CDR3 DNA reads TGTGCCAGCAGCTTAGAGGGCCCGAACACTGAAGCTTTCTTT. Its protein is CASSLEGPNTEAFF.

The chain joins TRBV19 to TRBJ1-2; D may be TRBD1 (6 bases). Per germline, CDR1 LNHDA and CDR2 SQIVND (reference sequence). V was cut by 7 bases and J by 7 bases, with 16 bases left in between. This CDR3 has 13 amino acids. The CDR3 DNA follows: TGTGCCAGTAACCACAGGGCCGATGGTGGCTACACCTTC. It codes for CASNHRADGGYTF.

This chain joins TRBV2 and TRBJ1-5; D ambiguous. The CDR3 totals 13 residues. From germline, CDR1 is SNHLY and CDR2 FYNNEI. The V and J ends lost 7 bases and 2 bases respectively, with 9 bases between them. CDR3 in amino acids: CASTGMRNQPQHF. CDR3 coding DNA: TGTGCCAGCACGGGAATGCGCAATCAGCCCCAGCATTTT. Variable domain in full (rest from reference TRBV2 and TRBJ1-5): EPEVTQTPSHQVTQMGQEVILRCVPISNHLYFYWYRQILGQKVEFLVSFYNNEISEKSEIFDDQFSVERPDGSNFTLKIRSTKLEDSAMYFCASTGMRNQPQHFGDGTRLSIL.

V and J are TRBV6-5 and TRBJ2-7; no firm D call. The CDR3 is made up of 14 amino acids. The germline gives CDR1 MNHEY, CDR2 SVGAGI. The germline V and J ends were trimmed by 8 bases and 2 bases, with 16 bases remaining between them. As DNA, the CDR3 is TGTGCCAGCGCAAAGGTGGCCGGAGCCTACGAGCAGTACTTC. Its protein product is CASAKVAGAYEQYF.

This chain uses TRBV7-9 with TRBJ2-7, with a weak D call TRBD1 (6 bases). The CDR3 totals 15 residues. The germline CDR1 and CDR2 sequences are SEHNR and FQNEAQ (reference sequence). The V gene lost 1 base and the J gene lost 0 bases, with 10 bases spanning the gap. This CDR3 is CASSLGDMSSYEQYF. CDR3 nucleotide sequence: TGTGCCAGCAGCTTAGGGGACATGAGCTCCTACGAGCAGTACTTC.

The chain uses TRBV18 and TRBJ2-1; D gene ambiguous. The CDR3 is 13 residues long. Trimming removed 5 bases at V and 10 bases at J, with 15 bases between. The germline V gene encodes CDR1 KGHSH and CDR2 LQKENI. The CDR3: CASSTSRQTEQFF. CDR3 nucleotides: TGTGCCAGCTCAACCAGCAGGCAAACGGAGCAGTTCTTC.

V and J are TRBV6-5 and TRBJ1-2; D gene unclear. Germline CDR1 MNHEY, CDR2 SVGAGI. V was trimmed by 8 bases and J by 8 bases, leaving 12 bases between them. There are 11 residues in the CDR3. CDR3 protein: CASYSSGGYTF. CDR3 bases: TGTGCCAGCTACAGTTCGGGAGGCTACACCTTC.

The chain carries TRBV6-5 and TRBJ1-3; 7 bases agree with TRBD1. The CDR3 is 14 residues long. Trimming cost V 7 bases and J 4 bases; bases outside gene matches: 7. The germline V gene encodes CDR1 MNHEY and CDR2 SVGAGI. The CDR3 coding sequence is TGTGCCAGCACCATTGGGACAGCCGGAAACACCATATATTTT. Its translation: CASTIGTAGNTIYF.

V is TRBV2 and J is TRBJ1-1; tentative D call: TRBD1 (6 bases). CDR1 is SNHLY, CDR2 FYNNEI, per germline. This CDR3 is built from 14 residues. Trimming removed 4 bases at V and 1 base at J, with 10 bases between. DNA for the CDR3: TGTGCCAGCAGTGTCAGGGGATGGAACACTGAAGCTTTCTTT. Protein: CASSVRGWNTEAFF.

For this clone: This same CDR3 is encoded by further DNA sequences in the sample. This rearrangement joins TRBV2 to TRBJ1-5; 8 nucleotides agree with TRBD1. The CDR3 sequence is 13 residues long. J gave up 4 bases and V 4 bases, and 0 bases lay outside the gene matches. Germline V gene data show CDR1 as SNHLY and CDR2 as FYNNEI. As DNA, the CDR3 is TGTGCCAGCAGTGGGACAGGGAATCAGCCCCAGCATTTT. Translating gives CASSGTGNQPQHF.

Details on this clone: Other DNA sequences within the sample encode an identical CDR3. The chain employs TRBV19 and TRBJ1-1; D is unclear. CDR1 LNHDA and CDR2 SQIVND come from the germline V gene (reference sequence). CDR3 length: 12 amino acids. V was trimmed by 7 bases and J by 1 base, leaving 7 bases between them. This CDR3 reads CASISRNTEAFF. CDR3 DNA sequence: TGTGCCAGTATCTCCCGGAACACTGAAGCTTTCTTT.

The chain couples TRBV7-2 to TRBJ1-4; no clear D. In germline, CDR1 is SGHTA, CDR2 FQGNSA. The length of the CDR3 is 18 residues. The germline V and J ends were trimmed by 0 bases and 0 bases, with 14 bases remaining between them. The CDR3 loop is CASSLALGSRATNEKLFF. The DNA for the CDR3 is TGTGCCAGCAGCTTAGCGCTCGGGTCTCGCGCAACTAATGAAAAACTGTTTTTT.

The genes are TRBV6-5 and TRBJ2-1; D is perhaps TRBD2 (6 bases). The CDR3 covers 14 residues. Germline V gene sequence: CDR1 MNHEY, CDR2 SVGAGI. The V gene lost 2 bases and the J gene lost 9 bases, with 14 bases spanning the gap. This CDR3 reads CASSYGLGGGEQFF. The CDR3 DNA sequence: TGTGCCAGCAGTTACGGGTTGGGGGGAGGTGAGCAGTTCTTC.

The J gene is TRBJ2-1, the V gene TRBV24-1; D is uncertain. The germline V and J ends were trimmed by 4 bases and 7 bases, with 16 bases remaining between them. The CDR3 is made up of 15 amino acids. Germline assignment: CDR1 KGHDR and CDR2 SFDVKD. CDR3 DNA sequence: TGTGCCACCAGTGAGTCTGCGTTGTCTCGGAATGAGCAGTTCTTC. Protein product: CATSESALSRNEQFF.

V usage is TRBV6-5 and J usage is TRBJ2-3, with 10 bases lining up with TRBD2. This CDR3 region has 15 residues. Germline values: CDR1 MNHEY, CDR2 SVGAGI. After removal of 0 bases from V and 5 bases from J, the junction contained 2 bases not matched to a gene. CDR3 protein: CASSYSSGGRDTQYF. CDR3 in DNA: TGTGCCAGCAGTTACTCTAGCGGGGGGAGAGATACGCAGTATTTT.

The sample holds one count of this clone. The CDR3 spells CASSFIGVGNEQFF. The CDR3 coding sequence is TGTGCCAGCAGTTTTATCGGGGTCGGTAATGAGCAGTTCTTC. V is TRBV11-2 and J is TRBJ2-1; maybe TRBD2 (5 bases). This CDR3 is built from 14 residues. The germline V gene encodes CDR1 SGHAT and CDR2 FQNNGV. V was trimmed by 6 bases and J by 7 bases, leaving 16 bases between them.

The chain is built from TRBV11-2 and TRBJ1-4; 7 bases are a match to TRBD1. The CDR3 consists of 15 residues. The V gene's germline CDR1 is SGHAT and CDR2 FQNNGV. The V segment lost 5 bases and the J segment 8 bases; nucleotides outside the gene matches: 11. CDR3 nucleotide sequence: TGTGCCAGCAGCCCCCAGGGGGGTTTCTCCGAAAAACTGTTTTTT. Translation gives CASSPQGGFSEKLFF.

The CDR3: CASERGQGAEGGYTF. The CDR3 nucleotides read TGTGCCAGCGAGAGAGGACAGGGGGCAGAAGGGGGCTACACCTTC. The gene calls are TRBV6-5 and TRBJ1-2; 11 bases match TRBD1. The length of the CDR3 is 15 residues. Germline lookup yields CDR1 MNHEY and CDR2 SVGAGI. The junction had 13 bases not matched to a gene; V was cut back by 8 bases and J by 8 bases.

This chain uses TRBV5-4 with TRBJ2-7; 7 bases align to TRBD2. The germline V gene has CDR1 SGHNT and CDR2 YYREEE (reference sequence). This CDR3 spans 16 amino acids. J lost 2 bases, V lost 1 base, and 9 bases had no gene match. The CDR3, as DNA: TGTGCCAGCAGCTTGTCCGGCGGGGGAGTTACCTACGAGCAGTACTTC. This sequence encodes CASSLSGGGVTYEQYF.

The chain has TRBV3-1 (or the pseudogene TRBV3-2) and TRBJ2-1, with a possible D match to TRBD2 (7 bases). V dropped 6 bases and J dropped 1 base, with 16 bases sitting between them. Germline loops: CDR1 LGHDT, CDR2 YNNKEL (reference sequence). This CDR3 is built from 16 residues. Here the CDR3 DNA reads TGTGCCAGCAGTCTAAATAGGGGGGGATCCTACAATGAGCAGTTCTTC. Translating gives CASSLNRGGSYNEQFF.

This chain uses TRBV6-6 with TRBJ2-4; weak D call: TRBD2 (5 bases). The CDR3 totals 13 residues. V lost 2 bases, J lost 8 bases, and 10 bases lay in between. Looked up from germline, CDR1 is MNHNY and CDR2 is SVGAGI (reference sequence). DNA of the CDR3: TGTGCCAGCAGTTACGGAGGTCGAGACATTCAGTACTTC. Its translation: CASSYGGRDIQYF.

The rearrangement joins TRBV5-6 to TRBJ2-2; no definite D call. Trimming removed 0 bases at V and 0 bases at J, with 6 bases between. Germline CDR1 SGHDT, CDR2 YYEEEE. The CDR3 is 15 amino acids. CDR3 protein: CASSLDFANTGELFF. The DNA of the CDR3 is TGTGCCAGCAGCTTGGACTTCGCGAACACCGGGGAGCTGTTTTTT.

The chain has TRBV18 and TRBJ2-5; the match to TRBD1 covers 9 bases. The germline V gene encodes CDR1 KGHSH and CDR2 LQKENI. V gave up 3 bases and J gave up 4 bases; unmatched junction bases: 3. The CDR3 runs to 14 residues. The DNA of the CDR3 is TGTGCCAGCTCACCCGGGACAGGGAGAGAGACCCAGTACTTC. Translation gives CASSPGTGRETQYF.

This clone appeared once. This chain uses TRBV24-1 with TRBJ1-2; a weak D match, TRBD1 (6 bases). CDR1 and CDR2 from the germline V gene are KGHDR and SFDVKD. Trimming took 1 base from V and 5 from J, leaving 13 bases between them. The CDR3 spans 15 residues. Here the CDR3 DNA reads TGTGCCACCAGTGATTTCCGGGGGGCAAATTATGGCTACACCTTC. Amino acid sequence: CATSDFRGANYGYTF.

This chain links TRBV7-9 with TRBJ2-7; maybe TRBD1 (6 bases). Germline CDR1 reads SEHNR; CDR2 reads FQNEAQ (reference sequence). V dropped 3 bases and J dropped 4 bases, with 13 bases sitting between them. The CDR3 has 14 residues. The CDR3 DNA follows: TGTGCCAGCAGCTTGGGGGACACAAGGTACGAGCAGTACTTC. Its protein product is CASSLGDTRYEQYF. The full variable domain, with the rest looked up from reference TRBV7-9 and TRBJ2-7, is DTGVSQNPRHKITKRGQNVTFRCDPISEHNRLYWYRQTLGQGPEFLTYFQNEAQLEKSRLLSDRFSAERPKGSFSTLEIQRTEQGDSAMYLCASSLGDTRYEQYFGPGTRLTVT.

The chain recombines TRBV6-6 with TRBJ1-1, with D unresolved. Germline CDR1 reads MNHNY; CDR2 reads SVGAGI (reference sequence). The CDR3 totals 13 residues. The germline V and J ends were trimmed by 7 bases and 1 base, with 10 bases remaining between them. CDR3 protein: CASITRENTEAFF. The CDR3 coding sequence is TGTGCCAGCATCACCCGGGAGAACACTGAAGCTTTCTTT.